The count of the clone carrying this TCR beta chain is one. Using its own MiXCR run on the 5' RACE reads, TCRdb lists one record per CDR3 protein. Of 9,000 to 10,000 distinct CDR3 sequences listed, approximately 14% are singletons. The sorted Tregs were CD4+CD25+CD127-/low cells. In germline, CDR1 is LNHDA, CDR2 SQIVND (reference sequence). Trimming left V 6 bases short and J 2 bases short, with 21 bases between. This CDR3 spans 17 amino acids. This sequence originates from a female donor with breast cancer. V and J are TRBV19 and TRBJ2-3; the D gene is possibly TRBD2 (5 bases). The sample was Tregs sorted from blood. CDR3 amino acids: CASRHLGPLGDTDTQYF. CDR3 in DNA: TGTGCCAGTAGACACCTCGGACCCCTCGGGGACACAGATACGCAGTATTTT.